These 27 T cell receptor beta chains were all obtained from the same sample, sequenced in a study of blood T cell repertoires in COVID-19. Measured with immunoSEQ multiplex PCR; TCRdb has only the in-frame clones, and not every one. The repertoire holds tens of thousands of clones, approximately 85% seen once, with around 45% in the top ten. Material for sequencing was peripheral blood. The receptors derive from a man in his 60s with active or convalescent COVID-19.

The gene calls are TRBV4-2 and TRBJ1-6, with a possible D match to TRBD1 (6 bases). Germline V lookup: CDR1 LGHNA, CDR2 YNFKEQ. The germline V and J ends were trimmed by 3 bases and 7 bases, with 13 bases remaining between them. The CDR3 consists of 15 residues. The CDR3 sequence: CASSQRTDQNSPLHF. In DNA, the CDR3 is TGTGCCAGCAGCCAGAGGACAGATCAAAATTCACCCCTCCACTTT.

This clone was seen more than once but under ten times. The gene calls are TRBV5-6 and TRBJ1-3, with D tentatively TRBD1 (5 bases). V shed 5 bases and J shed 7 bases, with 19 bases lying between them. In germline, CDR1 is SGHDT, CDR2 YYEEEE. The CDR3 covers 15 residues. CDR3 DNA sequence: TGTGCCAGCAGTCCGAGGGGCCCGGGGGGTAACACCATATATTTT. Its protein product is CASSPRGPGGNTIYF.

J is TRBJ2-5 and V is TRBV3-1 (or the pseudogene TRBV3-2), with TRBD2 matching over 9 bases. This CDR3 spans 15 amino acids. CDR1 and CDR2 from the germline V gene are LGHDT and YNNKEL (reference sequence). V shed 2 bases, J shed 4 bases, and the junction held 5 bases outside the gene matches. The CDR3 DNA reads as TGTGCCAGCAGCCAACCGCTAGCGGGGCGAGAGACCCAGTACTTC. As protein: CASSQPLAGRETQYF.

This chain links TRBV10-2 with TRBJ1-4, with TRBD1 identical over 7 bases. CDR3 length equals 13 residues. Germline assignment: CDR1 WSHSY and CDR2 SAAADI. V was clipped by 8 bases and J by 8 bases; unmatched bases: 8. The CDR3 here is CASGRGGLEKLFF. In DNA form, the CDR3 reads TGCGCCAGCGGGAGAGGGGGCCTCGAAAAACTGTTTTTT.

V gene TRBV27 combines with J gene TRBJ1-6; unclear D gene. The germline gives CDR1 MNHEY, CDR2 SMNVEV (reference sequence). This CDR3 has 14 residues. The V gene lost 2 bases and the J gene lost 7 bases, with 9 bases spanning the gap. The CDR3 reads CASSLEALNSPLHF. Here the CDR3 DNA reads TGTGCCAGCAGTTTAGAGGCCCTAAATTCACCCCTCCACTTT.

CDR3 sequence: CASSQARDEKLFF. For the CDR3, the DNA is TGTGCCAGCAGCCAAGCCAGGGATGAAAAACTGTTTTTT. The V gene is TRBV3-1 (or the pseudogene TRBV3-2), the J gene TRBJ1-4; a weak D match, TRBD1 (5 bases). There are 13 residues in the CDR3. CDR1 is LGHDT and CDR2 is YNNKEL in the germline V gene (reference sequence). V dropped 1 base and J dropped 6 bases, with 6 bases sitting between them.

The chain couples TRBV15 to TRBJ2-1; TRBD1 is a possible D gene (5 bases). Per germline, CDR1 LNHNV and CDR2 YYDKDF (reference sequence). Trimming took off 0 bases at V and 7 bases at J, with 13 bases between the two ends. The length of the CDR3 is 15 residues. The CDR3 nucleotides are TGTGCCACCAGCAGAGATCAGGGTGGTAGGAATGAGCAGTTCTTC. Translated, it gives CATSRDQGGRNEQFF.

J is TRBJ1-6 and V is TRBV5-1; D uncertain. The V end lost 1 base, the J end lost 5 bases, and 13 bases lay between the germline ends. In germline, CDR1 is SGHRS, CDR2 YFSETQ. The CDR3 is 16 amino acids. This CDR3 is CASSLNLGVHNSPLHF. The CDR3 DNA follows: TGCGCCAGCAGCTTGAATTTGGGCGTCCATAATTCACCCCTCCACTTT.

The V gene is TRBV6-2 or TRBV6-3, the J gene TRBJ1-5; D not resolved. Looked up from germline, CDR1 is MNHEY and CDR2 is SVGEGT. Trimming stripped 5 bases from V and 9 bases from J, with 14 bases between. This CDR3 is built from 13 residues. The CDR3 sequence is CASSNGLSRPQHF. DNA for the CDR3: TGTGCCAGCAGTAATGGGCTGTCCAGGCCCCAGCATTTT.

CDR3 protein: CAISLGAEQFF. The DNA of the CDR3 is TGTGCCATCAGTCTGGGGGCGGAGCAGTTCTTC. This chain links TRBV10-3 with TRBJ2-1; a possible D gene is TRBD1 (6 bases). The CDR3 contains 11 residues. Trimming removed 5 bases from V and 10 bases from J, with 9 bases in between. Germline CDR1 and CDR2: ENHRY and SYGVKD.

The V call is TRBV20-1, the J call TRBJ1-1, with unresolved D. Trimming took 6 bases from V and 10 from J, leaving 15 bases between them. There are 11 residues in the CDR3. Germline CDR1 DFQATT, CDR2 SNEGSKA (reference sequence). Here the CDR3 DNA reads TGCAGTGCCCCTATCGGCTTAGCAGCTTTCTTT. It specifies CSAPIGLAAFF.

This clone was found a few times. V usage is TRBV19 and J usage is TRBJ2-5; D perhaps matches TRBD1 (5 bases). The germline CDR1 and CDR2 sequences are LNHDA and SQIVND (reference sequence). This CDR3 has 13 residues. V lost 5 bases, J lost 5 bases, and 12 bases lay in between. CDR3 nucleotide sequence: TGTGCCAGTAGTTCGGTAGGGGTCGAGACCCAGTACTTC. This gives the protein CASSSVGVETQYF.

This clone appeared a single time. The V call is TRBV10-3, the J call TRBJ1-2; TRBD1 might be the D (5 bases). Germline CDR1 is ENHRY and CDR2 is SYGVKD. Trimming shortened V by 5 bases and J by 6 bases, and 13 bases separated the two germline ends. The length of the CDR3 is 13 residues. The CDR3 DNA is TGTGCCATCAGTAAGACGGGGGTGGATGGCTACACCTTC. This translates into CAISKTGVDGYTF.

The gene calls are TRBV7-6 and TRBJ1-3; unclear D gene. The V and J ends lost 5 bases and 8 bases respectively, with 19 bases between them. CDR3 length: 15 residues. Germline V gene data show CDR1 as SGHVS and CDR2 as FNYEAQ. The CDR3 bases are TGTGCCAGCAGCCGAGATTGGAGCCGTTCGGACACCATATATTTT. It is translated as CASSRDWSRSDTIYF.

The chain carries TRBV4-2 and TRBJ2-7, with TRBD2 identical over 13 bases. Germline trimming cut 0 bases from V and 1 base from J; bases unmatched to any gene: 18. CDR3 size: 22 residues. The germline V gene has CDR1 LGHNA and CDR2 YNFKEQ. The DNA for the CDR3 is TGTGCCAGCAGCCAAGAGACAAATTCTGAGGGACTAGCGGGGCCGCCTTCCTACGAGCAGTACGTC. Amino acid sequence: CASSQETNSEGLAGPPSYEQYV.

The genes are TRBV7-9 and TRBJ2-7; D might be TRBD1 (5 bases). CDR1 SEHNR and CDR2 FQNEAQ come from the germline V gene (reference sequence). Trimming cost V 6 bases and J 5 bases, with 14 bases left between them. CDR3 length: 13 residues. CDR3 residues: CASSDSSINEQYV. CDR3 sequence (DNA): TGTGCCAGCAGTGACAGTTCAATTAACGAGCAGTACGTC.

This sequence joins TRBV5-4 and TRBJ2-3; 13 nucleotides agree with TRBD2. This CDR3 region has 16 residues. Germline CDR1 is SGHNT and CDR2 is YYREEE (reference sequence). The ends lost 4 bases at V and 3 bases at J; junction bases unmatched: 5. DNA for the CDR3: TGTGCCAGCAGCGACGGACTAGCGGGAGCAACAGATACGCAGTATTTT. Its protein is CASSDGLAGATDTQYF.

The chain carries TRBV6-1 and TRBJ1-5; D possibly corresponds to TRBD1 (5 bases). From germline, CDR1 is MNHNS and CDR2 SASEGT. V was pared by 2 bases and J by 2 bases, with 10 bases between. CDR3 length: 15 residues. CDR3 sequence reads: CASSERWGGNQPQHF. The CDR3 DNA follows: TGTGCCAGCAGTGAAAGATGGGGGGGCAATCAGCCCCAGCATTTT.

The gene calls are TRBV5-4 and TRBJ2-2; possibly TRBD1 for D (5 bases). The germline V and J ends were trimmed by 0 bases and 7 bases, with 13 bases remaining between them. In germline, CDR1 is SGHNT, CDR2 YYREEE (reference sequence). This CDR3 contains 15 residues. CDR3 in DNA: TGTGCCAGCAGCTTGGAGGCAGGGAAAGTCGGGGAGCTGTTTTTT. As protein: CASSLEAGKVGELFF.

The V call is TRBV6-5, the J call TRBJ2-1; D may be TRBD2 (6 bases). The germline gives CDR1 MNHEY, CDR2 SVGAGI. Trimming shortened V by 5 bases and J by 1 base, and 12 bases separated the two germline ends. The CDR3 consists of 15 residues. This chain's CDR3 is CASSPGLTSYNEQFF. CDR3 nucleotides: TGTGCCAGCAGTCCGGGACTCACGTCCTACAATGAGCAGTTCTTC.

The chain's CDR3 is CATSRKRGGELFF. Here the CDR3 DNA reads TGTGCCACCAGCAGGAAGCGGGGGGGGGAGCTGTTTTTT. The chain recombines TRBV15 with TRBJ2-2; 8 nucleotides agree with TRBD2. V lost 3 bases and J lost 8; bases outside the gene matches: 2. There are 13 residues in the CDR3. Germline V CDR1 and CDR2: LNHNV, YYDKDF (reference sequence).

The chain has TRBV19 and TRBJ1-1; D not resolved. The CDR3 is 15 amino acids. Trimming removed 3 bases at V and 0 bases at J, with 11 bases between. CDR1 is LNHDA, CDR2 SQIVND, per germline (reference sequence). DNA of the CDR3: TGTGCCAGTAGTATCTTTCCTGGCTTGAACACTGAAGCTTTCTTT. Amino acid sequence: CASSIFPGLNTEAFF.

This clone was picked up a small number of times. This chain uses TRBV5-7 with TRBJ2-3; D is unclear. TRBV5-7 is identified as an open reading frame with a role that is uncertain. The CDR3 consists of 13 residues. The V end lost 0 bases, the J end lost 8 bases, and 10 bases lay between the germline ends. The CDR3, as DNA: TGTGCCAGCAGCTTGGTCGGTAACGGTACGCAGTATTTT. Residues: CASSLVGNGTQYF.

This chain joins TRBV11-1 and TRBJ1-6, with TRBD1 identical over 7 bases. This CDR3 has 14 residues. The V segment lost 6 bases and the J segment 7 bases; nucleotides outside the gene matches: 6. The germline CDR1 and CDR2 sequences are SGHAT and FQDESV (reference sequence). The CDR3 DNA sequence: TGTGCCAGCAGTTTTGGGGACAGAAATTCACCCCTCCACTTT. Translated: CASSFGDRNSPLHF. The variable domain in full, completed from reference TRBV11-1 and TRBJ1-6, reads EAEVAQSPRYKITEKSQAVAFWCDPISGHATLYWYRQILGQGPELLVQFQDESVVDDSQLPKDRFSAERLKGVDSTLKIQPAELGDSAMYLCASSFGDRNSPLHFGNGTRLTVT.

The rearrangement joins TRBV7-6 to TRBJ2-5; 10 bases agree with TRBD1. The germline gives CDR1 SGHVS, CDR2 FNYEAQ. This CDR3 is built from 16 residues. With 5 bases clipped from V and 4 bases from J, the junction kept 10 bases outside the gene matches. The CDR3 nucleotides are TGTGCCAGCAGCCGGACCGGGACAGGGGAAGGAGAGACCCAGTACTTC. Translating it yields CASSRTGTGEGETQYF. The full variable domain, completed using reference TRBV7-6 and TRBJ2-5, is GAGVSQSPRYKVTKRGQDVALRCDPISGHVSLYWYRQALGQGPEFLTYFNYEAQQDKSGLPNDRFSAERPEGSISTLTIQRTEQRDSAMYRCASSRTGTGEGETQYFGPGTRLLVL.

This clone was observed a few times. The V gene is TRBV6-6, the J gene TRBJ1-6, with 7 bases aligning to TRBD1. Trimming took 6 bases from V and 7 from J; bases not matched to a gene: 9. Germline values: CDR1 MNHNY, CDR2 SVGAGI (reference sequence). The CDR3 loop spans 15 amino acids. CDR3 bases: TGTGCCAGCAGCCAAGAGACAGGGCCAAATTCACCCCTCCACTTT. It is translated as CASSQETGPNSPLHF.

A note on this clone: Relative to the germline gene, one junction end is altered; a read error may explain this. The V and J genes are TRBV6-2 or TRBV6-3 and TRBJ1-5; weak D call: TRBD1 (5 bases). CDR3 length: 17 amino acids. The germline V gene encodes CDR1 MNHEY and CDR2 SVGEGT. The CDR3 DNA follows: TGTGCCAGCAGTTACTCGGGCCGGGGGTATAGCAATCGGCCCCAGCATTTT. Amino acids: CASSYSGRGYSNRPQHF.